The text below deals with one T cell receptor (beta chain). At one boundary the junction diverges from the germline segment, which might be a read error. This entry is derived from a study of blood T cell repertoires in COVID-19. In the study overall: From the United States, Italy and Spain came samples of acute and convalescent COVID-19. The analysed material was cDNA or gDNA that came from T cells, B-cell-depleted T cells, or PBMCs.

The CDR3 contains 13 residues. Germline V CDR1 and CDR2: SEHNR, FQNEAQ (reference sequence). As handled by the study authors: Counts of nucleated cells, estimated from reference gene primer amplification, were obtained. TCRdb's table, derived via immunoSEQ multiplex PCR, lists solely in-frame clones and lacks some. From that table come the V and J calls and clone size; the DNA was used to work out D and trimming. The sample yields 40,000 to 50,000 clones, around 90% seen once. The source of this sequence is a human donor in a cohort sampled during active COVID-19. The sequencing sample was made of peripheral blood. The rearrangement joins TRBV7-9 to TRBJ1-3, with TRBD1 identical over 7 bases. The CDR3 region is CASSLVTGQPLHF. Written as DNA, the CDR3 is TGTGCCAGCAGCTTAGTAACGGGACAGCCCCTACATTTT.